A selection of T cell receptor beta chains follows, all from one sample in a study of molecular identifiers for immune sequencing clone quantification. Via MiXCR, TCRdb re-called the PCR reads, giving one row per CDR3 protein. The repertoire holds more than 95,000 distinct CDR3 sequences, with 20% to 30% as singletons. Sequencing was done on a sample of naive CD8+ T cells from blood, with Jurkat cell RNA spiked in. The source of these receptors is a human donor in good health. Some libraries in this study had Jurkat cell RNA spiked in. The CDR3 runs from the conserved cysteine through the conserved F or W. The order of the fields is CDR3 DNA, CDR3 protein, J gene, clone size, V gene, D gene, CDR3 length. D genes are given only for firm matches. Clone size appears in some rows only: once, few, many, or a class for an expanded clone.

CDR3nt: TGTGCCAGCAGTTTGGGCAGCTCTGGAAACACCATATATTTT
CDR3aa: CASSLGSSGNTIYF
j_gene: TRBJ1-3
abundance: NA
v_gene: TRBV12-3/TRBV12-4
d_gene: NA
len: 14

CDR3nt: TGTGCCAGCAGCCGCGGGGGTCCCTATAGCAATCAGCCCCAGCATTTT
CDR3aa: CASSRGGPYSNQPQHF
j_gene: TRBJ1-5
abundance: many
v_gene: TRBV5-5
d_gene: NA
len: 16

CDR3nt: TGTGCCAGCAGCTCGACAGGGGCCTTTAACACCGGGGAGCTGTTTTTT
CDR3aa: CASSSTGAFNTGELFF
j_gene: TRBJ2-2
abundance: few
v_gene: TRBV7-6
d_gene: TRBD1
len: 16

CDR3nt: TGTGCCAGCAGCTTGAAGGAGGAGGAAGGGTACGATCGGTACTTC
CDR3aa: CASSLKEEEGYDRYF
j_gene: TRBJ2-7
abundance: many
v_gene: TRBV7-8
d_gene: NA
len: 15

CDR3nt: TGTGCCAGCAGTGCCGGAGGGATCTACGAGCAGTACTTC
CDR3aa: CASSAGGIYEQYF
j_gene: TRBJ2-7
abundance: many
v_gene: TRBV6-1
d_gene: NA
len: 13

CDR3nt: TGTGCCAGCCAATTTCTACCCGATACGCAGTATTTT
CDR3aa: CASQFLPDTQYF
j_gene: TRBJ2-3
abundance: medium-sized
v_gene: TRBV7-9
d_gene: NA
len: 12

CDR3nt: TGTGCCAGCAGCTTAGGGGGGCCGGGCGAGCAGTACTTC
CDR3aa: CASSLGGPGEQYF
j_gene: TRBJ2-7
abundance: many
v_gene: TRBV7-6
d_gene: NA
len: 13

CDR3nt: TGTGCCAGCAGCCCACGACTAGCGGGAATCACAGATACGCAGTATTTT
CDR3aa: CASSPRLAGITDTQYF
j_gene: TRBJ2-3
abundance: many
v_gene: TRBV14
d_gene: TRBD2
len: 16

CDR3nt: TGTGCCAGTAGTACAGGGGGACTAGCGGTGTACGAGCAGTACTTC
CDR3aa: CASSTGGLAVYEQYF
j_gene: TRBJ2-7
abundance: NA
v_gene: TRBV19
d_gene: TRBD2
len: 15

CDR3nt: TGCGCCAGCAGTGCCCAGATTTTACTAGCGGGAGTGCTGAGCTCCTACGAGCAGTACTTC
CDR3aa: CASSAQILLAGVLSSYEQYF
j_gene: TRBJ2-7
abundance: many
v_gene: TRBV5-1
d_gene: TRBD2
len: 20

CDR3nt: TGCGCCAGCAGCCTTAATCTGGTCAATGAGCAGTTCTTC
CDR3aa: CASSLNLVNEQFF
j_gene: TRBJ2-1
abundance: NA
v_gene: TRBV4-1
d_gene: NA
len: 13

CDR3nt: TGTGCCAGCAGCTTGGCTGGGAGGATAGCACACGAGACCCAGTACTTC
CDR3aa: CASSLAGRIAHETQYF
j_gene: TRBJ2-5
abundance: many
v_gene: TRBV7-6
d_gene: NA
len: 16

CDR3nt: TGTGCCAGCAGTTTAGACAATGGCTATGGCTACACCTTC
CDR3aa: CASSLDNGYGYTF
j_gene: TRBJ1-2
abundance: NA
v_gene: TRBV12-3/TRBV12-4
d_gene: NA
len: 13

CDR3nt: TGTGCCAGCAGTCCGGGAGAGGGGGGGGTCGAGACCCAGTACTTC
CDR3aa: CASSPGEGGVETQYF
j_gene: TRBJ2-5
abundance: many
v_gene: TRBV27
d_gene: NA
len: 15

CDR3nt: TGCGCCAGCAGCCAAGATCGAATCAGTAGTGTAAATGAGCAGTTCTTC
CDR3aa: CASSQDRISSVNEQFF
j_gene: TRBJ2-1
abundance: few
v_gene: TRBV4-3
d_gene: NA
len: 16

CDR3nt: TGCAGCGTTGAAGGGTTAGCGGGAGGGAGCTCCTACGAGCAGTACTTC
CDR3aa: CSVEGLAGGSSYEQYF
j_gene: TRBJ2-7
abundance: many
v_gene: TRBV29-1
d_gene: TRBD2
len: 16

CDR3nt: TGTGCCAGTAGTATAGACGAGGGGTTTGAGCAGTACTTC
CDR3aa: CASSIDEGFEQYF
j_gene: TRBJ2-7
abundance: many
v_gene: TRBV19
d_gene: NA
len: 13

CDR3nt: TGTGCCAGCAGTCCCGGGTCAGGGGTGGTCGAGCAGTACTTC
CDR3aa: CASSPGSGVVEQYF
j_gene: TRBJ2-7
abundance: many
v_gene: TRBV6-5
d_gene: NA
len: 14

CDR3nt: TGTGCCAGCAGCTTCGCGGGAGGTGGGCCGGACAATGAGCAGTTCTTC
CDR3aa: CASSFAGGGPDNEQFF
j_gene: TRBJ2-1
abundance: many
v_gene: TRBV6-5
d_gene: TRBD2
len: 16

CDR3nt: TGTGCCAGCAGCCCCATCGGGGGACGAAACTCCTACGAGCAGTACTTC
CDR3aa: CASSPIGGRNSYEQYF
j_gene: TRBJ2-7
abundance: few
v_gene: TRBV7-2
d_gene: NA
len: 16

CDR3nt: TGTGCCAGCAGTAGAACCCCCCCGGGTCAGCCCCCGCCTTTT
CDR3aa: CASSRTPPGQPPPF
j_gene: TRBJ1-5
abundance: NA
v_gene: TRBV27
d_gene: NA
len: 14

CDR3nt: TGTGCCAGCAGCTTAATTCCGACGGGGAACACTGAAGCTTTCTTT
CDR3aa: CASSLIPTGNTEAFF
j_gene: TRBJ1-1
abundance: few
v_gene: TRBV7-9
d_gene: NA
len: 15

CDR3nt: TGTGCCAGCAGTTTATCGAACGGTCACAAAAACATTCAGTACTTC
CDR3aa: CASSLSNGHKNIQYF
j_gene: TRBJ2-4
abundance: many
v_gene: TRBV27
d_gene: NA
len: 15

CDR3nt: TGTGCCAGTAGTGTGGGGGTTTACAATGAGCAGTTCTTC
CDR3aa: CASSVGVYNEQFF
j_gene: TRBJ2-1
abundance: few
v_gene: TRBV19
d_gene: NA
len: 13

CDR3nt: TGTGCCAGCAGCCCCCAGACAGGGGCACCAGATACGCAGTATTTT
CDR3aa: CASSPQTGAPDTQYF
j_gene: TRBJ2-3
abundance: NA
v_gene: TRBV13
d_gene: TRBD1
len: 15

CDR3nt: TGTGCCAGCAGTTACCCAATGGGACAGGGGAACACCGGGGAGCTGTTTTTT
CDR3aa: CASSYPMGQGNTGELFF
j_gene: TRBJ2-2
abundance: NA
v_gene: TRBV6-5
d_gene: TRBD1
len: 17

CDR3nt: TGTGCCAGCAGTTCTTGGACAGGGGAGAAATCCTACAATGAGCAGTTCTTC
CDR3aa: CASSSWTGEKSYNEQFF
j_gene: TRBJ2-1
abundance: many
v_gene: TRBV27
d_gene: TRBD1
len: 17

CDR3nt: TGTGCCAGCAGCGATAGCGGGGGGGCCACAGATACGCAGTATTTT
CDR3aa: CASSDSGGATDTQYF
j_gene: TRBJ2-3
abundance: many
v_gene: TRBV7-6
d_gene: TRBD2
len: 15

CDR3nt: TGTGCCAGCAGCTTACAAGGGTTACCTGGCAATGAGCAGTTCTTC
CDR3aa: CASSLQGLPGNEQFF
j_gene: TRBJ2-1
abundance: many
v_gene: TRBV7-3
d_gene: NA
len: 15

CDR3nt: TGTGCCAGCAGTAATAGCGGGAGGCCCGGATACAATGAGCAGTTCTTC
CDR3aa: CASSNSGRPGYNEQFF
j_gene: TRBJ2-1
abundance: few
v_gene: TRBV7-6
d_gene: TRBD2
len: 16

CDR3nt: TGTGCCAGCAGTTACTCCCCTGATTTCCAGACTAGCGTCGTGAAGGGTGAGCAGTTCTTC
CDR3aa: CASSYSPDFQTSVVKGEQFF
j_gene: TRBJ2-1
abundance: NA
v_gene: TRBV6-5
d_gene: TRBD2
len: 20

CDR3nt: TGTGCCAGCAGCTTTGAGGGACAGGGAGGATACAATGAGCAGTTCTTC
CDR3aa: CASSFEGQGGYNEQFF
j_gene: TRBJ2-1
abundance: few
v_gene: TRBV7-9
d_gene: TRBD1
len: 16

CDR3nt: TGTGCCAGCAGTTTAGTCGGCGGTCAGCCCCAGCATTTT
CDR3aa: CASSLVGGQPQHF
j_gene: TRBJ1-5
abundance: many
v_gene: TRBV12-3/TRBV12-4
d_gene: NA
len: 13

CDR3nt: TGTGCCAGCAGCTTAGGTCCCGCCCGGCGGGAGGGCTTCGAGGGAGAGACCCAGTACTTC
CDR3aa: CASSLGPARREGFEGETQYF
j_gene: TRBJ2-5
abundance: few
v_gene: TRBV7-2
d_gene: TRBD2
len: 20

CDR3nt: TGTGCCAGCAGTAGCCTGGGTCCACCCCTCCACTTT
CDR3aa: CASSSLGPPLHF
j_gene: TRBJ1-6
abundance: NA
v_gene: TRBV27
d_gene: NA
len: 12

CDR3nt: TGCAGTGCGGCGACAGGAAATTCACCCCTCCACTTT
CDR3aa: CSAATGNSPLHF
j_gene: TRBJ1-6
abundance: NA
v_gene: TRBV20-1
d_gene: NA
len: 12

CDR3nt: TGTGCCAACAGCGTAGGAGGGAGCACTGAAGCTTTCTTT
CDR3aa: CANSVGGSTEAFF
j_gene: TRBJ1-1
abundance: NA
v_gene: TRBV9
d_gene: NA
len: 13

CDR3nt: TGTGCCAGTAGGATGACAGGGGGGTTCGCTGCTTTCTTT
CDR3aa: CASRMTGGFAAFF
j_gene: TRBJ1-1
abundance: NA
v_gene: TRBV19
d_gene: TRBD1
len: 13

CDR3nt: TGTGCCAGCAGCTTCTCCGACACGGTAGGAACTGAAGCTTTCTTT
CDR3aa: CASSFSDTVGTEAFF
j_gene: TRBJ1-1
abundance: few
v_gene: TRBV5-5
d_gene: NA
len: 15

CDR3nt: TGTGCCAGCAGTTCTCTGACACTCTACGAGCAGTACTTC
CDR3aa: CASSSLTLYEQYF
j_gene: TRBJ2-7
abundance: few
v_gene: TRBV14
d_gene: NA
len: 13

CDR3nt: TGCAGTGCGCCCAGGGACAGGGGAAGGCTATATGGCTACACCTTC
CDR3aa: CSAPRDRGRLYGYTF
j_gene: TRBJ1-2
abundance: few
v_gene: TRBV20-1
d_gene: TRBD1
len: 15

CDR3nt: TGCAGTGCTTCCGGGACATTGATTTACGAGCAGTACTTC
CDR3aa: CSASGTLIYEQYF
j_gene: TRBJ2-7
abundance: few
v_gene: TRBV20-1
d_gene: NA
len: 13

CDR3nt: TGCAGCGTTGAGCACGATGGGACAGGGACAGATACGCAGTATTTT
CDR3aa: CSVEHDGTGTDTQYF
j_gene: TRBJ2-3
abundance: many
v_gene: TRBV29-1
d_gene: TRBD1
len: 15

CDR3nt: TGCAGTGCTAGAGATCAGGACAGCCCCTACGAGCAGTACTTC
CDR3aa: CSARDQDSPYEQYF
j_gene: TRBJ2-7
abundance: many
v_gene: TRBV20-1
d_gene: NA
len: 14

CDR3nt: TGTGCCAGCAGTTTCCGGACCACGGGATGGTCGGGAGGGTACTTC
CDR3aa: CASSFRTTGWSGGYF
j_gene: TRBJ2-7
abundance: many
v_gene: TRBV28
d_gene: TRBD2
len: 15

CDR3nt: TGTGCCAGCAGCCTGTGGCTACAAGTCTCTCAGCAGTACTTC
CDR3aa: CASSLWLQVSQQYF
j_gene: TRBJ2-7
abundance: many
v_gene: TRBV7-2
d_gene: NA
len: 14

CDR3nt: TGTGCCAGCAGTTACCAAACAGGGAGGGGCTCTGGGGCCAACGCCCTGACTTTC
CDR3aa: CASSYQTGRGSGANALTF
j_gene: TRBJ2-6
abundance: NA
v_gene: TRBV6-2/TRBV6-3
d_gene: NA
len: 18